These T cell receptor beta chains were read from a single sample in a study of cytomegalovirus exposure and HLA in healthy donors. The repertoire was sequenced with immunoSEQ multiplex PCR; TCRdb's copy has only in-frame clones and lacks some. In the table there are over 100,000 clones, 60% to 85% of which are singletons. The sample comprised PBMCs. These receptors were taken from a woman in her thirties or forties in good health and CMV-seronegative. Both conserved end residues are part of each CDR3. The D gene is left open where the match is weak. Where a row states a size, it is once, few, many or the class of an expanded clone; other rows omit it.

V gene: TRBV9
clone size: -
J gene: TRBJ2-2
D gene: -
CDR3 protein: CASSFLQGYSFTGELFF
CDR3 DNA: TGTGCCAGCAGCTTCCTTCAGGGGTATTCCTTCACCGGGGAGCTGTTTTTT

V gene: TRBV6-5
clone size: -
J gene: TRBJ2-2
D gene: -
CDR3 protein: CASSYSYTGELFF
CDR3 DNA: TGTGCCAGCAGTTATAGTTACACCGGGGAGCTGTTTTTT

V gene: TRBV29-1
clone size: -
J gene: TRBJ1-5
D gene: -
CDR3 protein: CSVGTGSHQPQHF
CDR3 DNA: TGCAGCGTTGGCACAGGGAGTCATCAGCCCCAGCATTTT

V gene: TRBV9
clone size: -
J gene: TRBJ1-2
D gene: -
CDR3 protein: CASSVVGGGYTF
CDR3 DNA: TGTGCCAGCAGCGTAGTGGGGGGTGGCTACACCTTC

V gene: TRBV4-3
clone size: few
J gene: TRBJ1-1
D gene: -
CDR3 protein: CASSQGRGMNTEAFF
CDR3 DNA: TGCGCCAGCAGCCAGGGGAGGGGCATGAACACTGAAGCTTTCTTT

V gene: TRBV10-3
clone size: once
J gene: TRBJ1-5
D gene: -
CDR3 protein: CAISETDQPQHF
CDR3 DNA: TGTGCCATCAGTGAGACAGATCAGCCCCAGCATTTT

V gene: TRBV7-7
clone size: -
J gene: TRBJ2-7
D gene: TRBD1
CDR3 protein: CASSLGRGPYEQYF
CDR3 DNA: TGTGCTAGCAGCTTAGGCAGGGGGCCCTACGAGCAGTACTTC

V gene: TRBV4-3
clone size: -
J gene: TRBJ1-3
D gene: -
CDR3 protein: CASSQGFGDSGNTIYF
CDR3 DNA: TGCGCCAGCAGCCAAGGATTTGGCGACAGCGGAAACACCATATATTTT

V gene: TRBV29-1
clone size: -
J gene: TRBJ2-7
D gene: TRBD2
CDR3 protein: CSVRHEAERGDPYEQYF
CDR3 DNA: TGCAGCGTTCGCCATGAAGCGGAGCGGGGGGATCCCTACGAGCAGTACTTC

V gene: TRBV6-1
clone size: -
J gene: TRBJ1-1
D gene: -
CDR3 protein: CASSEAGRVTEAFF
CDR3 DNA: TGTGCCAGCAGTGAAGCAGGGAGAGTGACTGAAGCTTTCTTT

V gene: TRBV11-3
clone size: -
J gene: TRBJ1-1
D gene: -
CDR3 protein: CASSLMGGTEAFF
CDR3 DNA: TGTGCCAGCAGCTTAATGGGGGGCACTGAAGCTTTCTTT

V gene: TRBV13
clone size: -
J gene: TRBJ2-7
D gene: -
CDR3 protein: CASSVRSYEQYF
CDR3 DNA: TGTGCCAGCAGCGTCAGGTCCTACGAGCAGTACTTC

V gene: TRBV11-1
clone size: few
J gene: TRBJ1-5
D gene: -
CDR3 protein: CASSSRRGQPQHF
CDR3 DNA: TGTGCCAGCAGCTCCCGCAGGGGTCAGCCCCAGCATTTT

V gene: TRBV2
clone size: -
J gene: TRBJ1-1
D gene: TRBD1
CDR3 protein: CASSGSQGAISYTEAFF
CDR3 DNA: TGTGCCAGCAGTGGGAGCCAGGGGGCGATTTCGTACACTGAAGCTTTCTTT

V gene: TRBV11-2
clone size: -
J gene: TRBJ1-2
D gene: TRBD1
CDR3 protein: CASSLEGPDREGYTF
CDR3 DNA: TGTGCCAGCAGCTTAGAAGGGCCGGACAGGGAAGGCTACACCTTC

V gene: TRBV11-2
clone size: -
J gene: TRBJ1-5
D gene: -
CDR3 protein: CASSSGGSNQPQHF
CDR3 DNA: TGTGCCAGCAGCTCGGGTGGGAGCAATCAGCCCCAGCATTTT

V gene: TRBV6-5
clone size: -
J gene: TRBJ1-1
D gene: -
CDR3 protein: CASRRRRSNTEAFF
CDR3 DNA: TGTGCCAGCAGAAGGAGGAGATCAAACACTGAAGCTTTCTTT

V gene: TRBV7-2
clone size: -
J gene: TRBJ2-7
D gene: -
CDR3 protein: CASSFLQGYEQYF
CDR3 DNA: TGTGCCAGCAGCTTTCTACAGGGCTACGAGCAGTACTTC

V gene: TRBV7-3
clone size: -
J gene: TRBJ2-3
D gene: -
CDR3 protein: CASSFGGTDTQYF
CDR3 DNA: TGTGCCAGCAGTTTCGGGGGCACAGATACGCAGTATTTT

V gene: TRBV27
clone size: -
J gene: TRBJ2-3
D gene: -
CDR3 protein: CASSLGLASSTDTQYF
CDR3 DNA: TGTGCCAGCAGTTTAGGGCTAGCATCTAGCACAGATACGCAGTATTTT

V gene: TRBV7-2
clone size: -
J gene: TRBJ2-5
D gene: -
CDR3 protein: CASSAWDKYQETQYF
CDR3 DNA: TGTGCCAGCAGCGCCTGGGACAAGTACCAAGAGACCCAGTACTTC

V gene: TRBV6-5
clone size: -
J gene: TRBJ2-7
D gene: -
CDR3 protein: CASSPDSVWGQYF
CDR3 DNA: TGTGCCAGCAGCCCGGACAGCGTCTGGGGGCAGTACTTC

V gene: TRBV4-1
clone size: -
J gene: TRBJ1-2
D gene: -
CDR3 protein: CASSQGFGVNSFYGYTF
CDR3 DNA: TGCGCCAGCAGCCAAGGGTTTGGAGTAAATTCTTTTTATGGCTACACCTTC

V gene: TRBV4-3
clone size: -
J gene: TRBJ2-3
D gene: TRBD1
CDR3 protein: CASSQRARQGGESDTQYF
CDR3 DNA: TGCGCCAGCAGCCAGCGGGCCCGACAGGGCGGTGAGTCAGATACGCAGTATTTT

V gene: TRBV19
clone size: -
J gene: TRBJ1-2
D gene: TRBD1
CDR3 protein: CATTTGGGYGYTF
CDR3 DNA: TGTGCCACCACGACAGGGGGCGGCTATGGCTACACCTTC

V gene: TRBV13
clone size: -
J gene: TRBJ1-2
D gene: -
CDR3 protein: CASSFGRASYGYTF
CDR3 DNA: TGTGCCAGCAGCTTCGGCAGGGCCAGCTATGGCTACACCTTC

V gene: TRBV27
clone size: -
J gene: TRBJ1-2
D gene: -
CDR3 protein: CASSTDRAEANYGYTF
CDR3 DNA: TGTGCCAGCAGTACGGACAGAGCTGAAGCTAACTATGGCTACACCTTC

V gene: TRBV11-3
clone size: -
J gene: TRBJ1-5
D gene: -
CDR3 protein: CASSLIRGDQPQHF
CDR3 DNA: TGTGCCAGCAGCTTAATACGGGGTGATCAGCCCCAGCATTTT

V gene: TRBV6-5
clone size: -
J gene: TRBJ2-3
D gene: TRBD2
CDR3 protein: CASSYFSGSTDTQYF
CDR3 DNA: TGTGCCAGCAGTTACTTTAGCGGGAGCACAGATACGCAGTATTTT

V gene: TRBV4-3
clone size: -
J gene: TRBJ2-5
D gene: -
CDR3 protein: CASSQERQGKETQYF
CDR3 DNA: TGCGCCAGCAGCCAAGAGAGGCAGGGGAAAGAGACCCAGTACTTC

V gene: TRBV19
clone size: -
J gene: TRBJ1-5
D gene: -
CDR3 protein: CASSIVRQPNQPQHF
CDR3 DNA: TGTGCCAGTAGTATAGTGAGACAGCCCAATCAGCCCCAGCATTTT

V gene: TRBV4-1
clone size: -
J gene: TRBJ2-5
D gene: -
CDR3 protein: CASSQFLVGWEETQYF
CDR3 DNA: TGCGCCAGCAGCCAATTTTTGGTTGGGTGGGAGGAGACCCAGTACTTC

V gene: TRBV15
clone size: -
J gene: TRBJ1-5
D gene: TRBD1
CDR3 protein: CATSRDGDRIKPQHF
CDR3 DNA: TGTGCCACCAGCAGAGATGGGGACAGGATTAAGCCCCAGCATTTT

V gene: TRBV6-5
clone size: -
J gene: TRBJ1-2
D gene: -
CDR3 protein: CASSSVLQAVLGYTF
CDR3 DNA: TGTGCCAGCAGTTCCGTTCTCCAGGCTGTCCTTGGCTACACCTTC

V gene: TRBV27
clone size: -
J gene: TRBJ2-4
D gene: -
CDR3 protein: CASSFGQLIAKNIQYF
CDR3 DNA: TGTGCCAGCAGTTTCGGACAGCTAATAGCCAAAAACATTCAGTACTTC

V gene: TRBV7-2
clone size: few
J gene: TRBJ2-5
D gene: -
CDR3 protein: CASSPENSGTQYF
CDR3 DNA: TGTGCCAGCAGCCCCGAGAACAGCGGGACCCAGTACTTC

V gene: TRBV2
clone size: -
J gene: TRBJ2-3
D gene: -
CDR3 protein: CASSEARGGTDTQYF
CDR3 DNA: TGTGCCAGCAGTGAAGCGCGCGGGGGCACAGATACGCAGTATTTT

V gene: TRBV6-5
clone size: once
J gene: TRBJ1-2
D gene: TRBD1
CDR3 protein: CASSYSGTGGSYGYTF
CDR3 DNA: TGTGCCAGCAGTTACTCGGGGACAGGGGGGAGCTATGGCTACACCTTC

V gene: TRBV2
clone size: -
J gene: TRBJ2-2
D gene: TRBD1
CDR3 protein: CASNPGQTNTGELFF
CDR3 DNA: TGTGCCAGCAACCCGGGACAGACTAACACCGGGGAGCTGTTTTTT

V gene: TRBV7-9
clone size: -
J gene: TRBJ1-1
D gene: -
CDR3 protein: CASSLVPDTEAFF
CDR3 DNA: TGTGCCAGCAGCTTAGTTCCAGACACTGAAGCTTTCTTT

V gene: TRBV29-1
clone size: -
J gene: TRBJ1-1
D gene: -
CDR3 protein: CSVEIGQGTEAFF
CDR3 DNA: TGCAGCGTTGAGATAGGGCAGGGAACTGAAGCTTTCTTT

V gene: TRBV5-1
clone size: -
J gene: TRBJ2-7
D gene: TRBD2
CDR3 protein: CASSLTSGGRRYEQYF
CDR3 DNA: TGCGCCAGCAGCTTGACTAGCGGGGGCCGTCGCTACGAGCAGTACTTC

V gene: TRBV20-1
clone size: -
J gene: TRBJ1-1
D gene: -
CDR3 protein: CSARGGEAFF
CDR3 DNA: TGCAGTGCTAGAGGAGGTGAAGCTTTCTTT

V gene: TRBV5-1
clone size: once
J gene: TRBJ2-2
D gene: TRBD2
CDR3 protein: CASSLVAGPNTGELFF
CDR3 DNA: TGCGCCAGCAGCTTGGTAGCGGGGCCCAACACCGGGGAGCTGTTTTTT

V gene: TRBV4-3
clone size: once
J gene: TRBJ2-2
D gene: TRBD2
CDR3 protein: CASSQVPSGGVNTGELFF
CDR3 DNA: TGCGCCAGCAGCCAAGTACCTAGCGGGGGGGTAAACACCGGGGAGCTGTTTTTT

V gene: TRBV13
clone size: -
J gene: TRBJ2-5
D gene: -
CDR3 protein: CASSKGDRSQETQYF
CDR3 DNA: TGTGCCAGCAGCAAAGGTGACAGGTCCCAAGAGACCCAGTACTTC

V gene: TRBV19
clone size: -
J gene: TRBJ2-1
D gene: -
CDR3 protein: CASSEWAGAIYNEQFF
CDR3 DNA: TGTGCCAGTAGTGAGTGGGCGGGGGCCATATACAATGAGCAGTTCTTC

V gene: TRBV5-4
clone size: -
J gene: TRBJ1-3
D gene: -
CDR3 protein: CASSLDRQSSGNTIYF
CDR3 DNA: TGTGCCAGCAGCTTGGACAGGCAGAGCTCTGGAAACACCATATATTTT

V gene: TRBV6-1
clone size: -
J gene: TRBJ2-5
D gene: -
CDR3 protein: CASSERGRVETQYF
CDR3 DNA: TGTGCCAGCAGTGAAAGGGGCAGGGTCGAGACCCAGTACTTC

V gene: TRBV6-1
clone size: once
J gene: TRBJ1-1
D gene: TRBD1
CDR3 protein: CASSTQGADTEAFF
CDR3 DNA: TGTGCCAGCAGTACCCAGGGGGCGGACACTGAAGCTTTCTTT

V gene: TRBV7-9
clone size: -
J gene: TRBJ2-7
D gene: -
CDR3 protein: CASSLSRDDYEQYF
CDR3 DNA: TGTGCCAGCAGCTTATCCCGGGATGACTACGAGCAGTACTTC

V gene: TRBV4-2
clone size: -
J gene: TRBJ1-1
D gene: -
CDR3 protein: CASSQDDSQTEAFF
CDR3 DNA: TGTGCCAGCAGCCAAGACGACAGTCAGACTGAAGCTTTCTTT

V gene: TRBV6-4
clone size: -
J gene: TRBJ1-1
D gene: -
CDR3 protein: CASSDGTTGTEAFF
CDR3 DNA: TGTGCCAGCAGTGACGGTACGACAGGCACTGAAGCTTTCTTT

V gene: TRBV7-2
clone size: -
J gene: TRBJ1-2
D gene: TRBD1
CDR3 protein: CASSRDRAGYTF
CDR3 DNA: TGTGCCAGCAGCCGGGACAGGGCTGGCTACACCTTC

V gene: TRBV27
clone size: -
J gene: TRBJ1-5
D gene: -
CDR3 protein: CASSPQGNQPQHF
CDR3 DNA: TGTGCCAGCAGTCCCCAGGGCAATCAGCCCCAGCATTTT

V gene: TRBV9
clone size: -
J gene: TRBJ2-5
D gene: -
CDR3 protein: CASSVGTPYLQETQYF
CDR3 DNA: TGTGCCAGCAGCGTAGGGACTCCCTACCTCCAAGAGACCCAGTACTTC

V gene: TRBV27
clone size: -
J gene: TRBJ1-5
D gene: TRBD1
CDR3 protein: CASRPTGRRQPQHF
CDR3 DNA: TGTGCCAGCAGACCGACAGGGCGACGGCAGCCCCAGCATTTT